This T cell receptor beta chain was identified during a study of cytomegalovirus exposure and HLA in healthy donors. A word on this clone: The antigen remains undetermined.

CDR3 length: 14 residues. Germline V gene data show CDR1 as SGDLS and CDR2 as YYNGEE. V gave up 3 bases and J gave up 0 bases, with 7 bases separating them. Study-level results: Accurate prediction of most subjects' HLA-A and HLA-B alleles from TCR beta sequences was reported. Researchers had no immune exposure information except CMV serostatus available. Specificity for CMV antigens was confirmed in vitro for a few of the CMV-associated chains.

13 Jbeta primers and 60 Vbeta primers were used for the PCR. Assay: immunoSEQ multiplex PCR; the TCRdb copy retains only in-frame clones and omits some. In total, the table holds 130,000 or so clones. The sequence derives from a young woman in good health and CMV-seronegative. Input material: PBMCs. The chain uses TRBV9 and TRBJ1-3, with D possibly matching TRBD1 (5 bases). The CDR3 reads CASSAGRSGNTIYF. In DNA form, the CDR3 reads TGTGCCAGCAGCGCAGGGCGCTCTGGAAACACCATATATTTT.